The source of this T cell receptor beta chain is a study of cytomegalovirus exposure and HLA in healthy donors. Germline V gene lookup returns CDR1 DFQATT and CDR2 SNEGSKA (reference sequence). Between the trimmed V and J ends, which lost 2 bases and 4 bases, there was a span of 6 bases. The CDR3 extends over 11 amino acids. With 60 Vbeta and 13 Jbeta primers, the PCR was carried out. Here immunoSEQ multiplex PCR was the method, and the copy in TCRdb shows in-frame clones only, minus some. The sample lists under 200,000 clones; roughly 84% were seen once. Study results and limitations: Some V segments, including TRBV6-2 and TRBV6-3, were excluded as indistinguishable.

About this clone itself: Its antigen is as yet unknown.

The sequence came from a boy younger than 18 in good health and CMV-seronegative. The sample taken for sequencing was PBMCs. This rearrangement joins TRBV20-1 to TRBJ2-7; D is undetermined. The CDR3 protein is CSARNGYEQYF. The CDR3 nucleotides read TGCAGTGCTAGAAACGGTTACGAGCAGTACTTC.